A selection of T cell receptor beta chains follows, all from one sample in a study of shared clonotypes between healthy human individuals. Profiled with immunoSEQ multiplex PCR; TCRdb holds only in-frame clones, not every one. Here the sample spans roughly 640,000 clones, 97% being singletons. Sequencing used naive CD4+ T cells sorted from blood. The receptors shown here come from a woman aged 25 to 45 in good health. The CDR3 runs from the conserved cysteine through the conserved F or W. Each record gives: V gene, D gene, CDR3 protein. A D gene is named only where the DNA matches it firmly.

v_gene: TRBV10-2; d_gene: NA; CDR3aa: CATGTGNQPQHF
v_gene: TRBV7-8; d_gene: TRBD2; CDR3aa: CASSLRTSGRGNEQYF
v_gene: TRBV30; d_gene: TRBD2; CDR3aa: CAWNPGGPDNEQFF
v_gene: TRBV19; d_gene: NA; CDR3aa: CASSMTRRDQPQHF
v_gene: TRBV7-8; d_gene: NA; CDR3aa: CASSLLGPGARGQPQHF
v_gene: TRBV6-1; d_gene: NA; CDR3aa: CASSEAEGSGIQYF
v_gene: TRBV6-1; d_gene: NA; CDR3aa: CASSERPHWGGQPQHF
v_gene: TRBV10-1; d_gene: NA; CDR3aa: CASSEPSHTQYF
v_gene: TRBV10-3; d_gene: NA; CDR3aa: CAISEQTVNTEAFF
v_gene: TRBV6-6; d_gene: NA; CDR3aa: CASSLGADQPQHF
v_gene: TRBV28; d_gene: NA; CDR3aa: CASRPQGVNSPLHF
v_gene: TRBV5-1; d_gene: NA; CDR3aa: CASGRDIVTDTQYF
v_gene: TRBV2; d_gene: TRBD2; CDR3aa: CASRSGGNTGELFF
v_gene: TRBV19; d_gene: TRBD1; CDR3aa: CATWTGDTEAFF
v_gene: TRBV6-5; d_gene: TRBD2; CDR3aa: CASSYSPGGPVDTQYF
v_gene: TRBV6-7; d_gene: NA; CDR3aa: CASSYLMLKYNEQFF
v_gene: TRBV5-1; d_gene: NA; CDR3aa: CATQRGTANTGELFF
v_gene: TRBV7-9; d_gene: NA; CDR3aa: CASSFQGGEQYF
v_gene: TRBV7-2; d_gene: TRBD2; CDR3aa: CASSYLLLAGETDTQYF
v_gene: TRBV13; d_gene: NA; CDR3aa: CASSLRETQYF
v_gene: TRBV29-1; d_gene: NA; CDR3aa: CSVDGTPSTGELFF
v_gene: TRBV7-9; d_gene: TRBD2; CDR3aa: CASSLFSWGLTRGELFF
v_gene: TRBV2; d_gene: NA; CDR3aa: CASSEWIGEANEKLFF
v_gene: TRBV4-1; d_gene: NA; CDR3aa: CASSQEGVGHTNYGYTF